A selection of T cell receptor beta chains follows, all from one sample in a study of identifying expanded T cells in peripheral blood. Generated by immunoSEQ multiplex PCR, the TCRdb table keeps only in-frame clones and is missing some. The data show about 94,000 clones, approximately 91% seen once. The sequenced material came from blood. The receptors here all came from a person aged 18-69 years in good health. Both conserved end residues are part of each CDR3. A D gene is named only where the DNA matches it firmly. Expanded clones are given a class, and other clones once, few, many or no size at all.

TRBV7-2	-	TRBJ1-3	-	TGTGCCAGCAGCACGGAGGGTGGGAACACCATATATTTT	CASSTEGGNTIYF
TRBV18	-	TRBJ1-3	-	TGTGCCAGCTCACCCCGACAGACCCGGGAAGACACCATATATTTT	CASSPRQTREDTIYF
TRBV15	-	TRBJ1-2	-	TGTGCCACCAGCAGAGATTATTCCCCCTACACCTTC	CATSRDYSPYTF
TRBV9	-	TRBJ1-3	-	TGTGCCAGCAGCCCCACGACGGCTTACCTAGGAAACACCATATATTTT	CASSPTTAYLGNTIYF
TRBV12-5	-	TRBJ2-1	TRBD2	TGTGCTAGTGGTCTCCAGGGGACTAGCGGGGGGGCACTCAATGAGCAGTTCTTC	CASGLQGTSGGALNEQFF
TRBV5-6	once	TRBJ2-4	-	TGTGCCAGCAGCCAACTACCGTTTGGCAAAAACATTCAGTACTTC	CASSQLPFGKNIQYF
TRBV30	-	TRBJ1-5	TRBD1	TGTGCCTGGAGCCGGGACAGGGGGCCCCAGCATTTT	CAWSRDRGPQHF
TRBV5-1	-	TRBJ2-1	TRBD1	TGCGCCAGCAGCTTGTTCCCGACAGGGACCTCCTACAATGAGCAGTTCTTC	CASSLFPTGTSYNEQFF
TRBV9	-	TRBJ1-1	-	TGTGCCAGCAGCGAAGCAGGGATACCGAACACTGAAGCTTTCTTT	CASSEAGIPNTEAFF
TRBV6-6	few	TRBJ2-1	TRBD2	TGTGCCAGCAGTTTGAGCGGGAGCTACAATGAGCAGTTCTTC	CASSLSGSYNEQFF
TRBV9	-	TRBJ1-2	-	TGTGCCAGCAGCGCCCCTGAGGCCCTGAGCGGGGCTCCTAACTATGGCTACACCTTC	CASSAPEALSGAPNYGYTF
TRBV5-1	-	TRBJ1-1	-	TGCGCCAGCAGCTCGGGGACGGTCATGAACACTGAAGCTTTCTTT	CASSSGTVMNTEAFF
TRBV16	-	TRBJ2-2	-	TGTGCCAGCAGCCAGGGGGGTCAGAACACCGGGGAGCTGTTTTTT	CASSQGGQNTGELFF
TRBV5-1	-	TRBJ2-7	TRBD1	TGCGCCAGCAGCTCAGGTCCGGAGACAGGGTCCTACGAGCAGTACTTC	CASSSGPETGSYEQYF
TRBV30	-	TRBJ1-1	TRBD1	TGTGCCTGGAGTATCCGGACAGGGACTGAAGCTTTCTTT	CAWSIRTGTEAFF
TRBV9	-	TRBJ2-2	-	TGTGCCAGCAGCGTGTCAGGGTGGACGAACACCGGGGAGCTGTTTTTT	CASSVSGWTNTGELFF
TRBV5-6	-	TRBJ1-2	TRBD1	TGTGCCAGCAGCCTCACAACAGGGGCGTCATCCTATGGCTACACCTTC	CASSLTTGASSYGYTF
TRBV7-6	-	TRBJ1-1	-	TGTGCCAGCAGCTTAAGCGGAATCACTGAAGCTTTCTTT	CASSLSGITEAFF
TRBV19	-	TRBJ2-5	-	TGTGCCAGTAGTTACAGCCAAGAGACCCAGTACTTC	CASSYSQETQYF
TRBV5-6	-	TRBJ2-2	-	TGTGCCAGCAGCTATGGCAGGGTCACCGGGGAGCTGTTTTTT	CASSYGRVTGELFF
TRBV7-9	-	TRBJ2-1	-	TGTGCCAGCAGCTCCGGGGGGCCGGTGATTGAGCAGTTCTTC	CASSSGGPVIEQFF
TRBV9	-	TRBJ1-5	TRBD1	TGTGCCAGCAGCGTATCAGGGGGTCGTAATCAGCCCCAGCATTTT	CASSVSGGRNQPQHF